Below are 20 T cell receptor beta chains sequenced from a single sample in a study of response to subunit inactivated influenza vaccine. TCRdb fed the RT-PCR reads into MiXCR, producing one record per CDR3 protein. The table has roughly 670,000 distinct CDR3 sequences, 12% to 15% seen once; the top ten hold 7.5% to 9%. The sample consisted of PBMCs from blood, taken less than 15 days before vaccination. The origin of the receptors is a man aged 45-65 years who received an inactivated influenza vaccine.

This chain joins TRBV18 and TRBJ2-7; 10 bases fit TRBD1. Per germline, CDR1 KGHSH and CDR2 LQKENI. This CDR3 has 14 residues. The junction had 4 bases not matched to a gene; V was cut back by 3 bases and J by 5 bases. The CDR3 DNA follows: TGTGCCAGCTCACCGGGACAGGGGTTAAACGAGCAGTACTTC. This translates into CASSPGQGLNEQYF. The variable domain in full, completed from reference TRBV18 and TRBJ2-7, reads NAGVMQNPRHLVRRRGQEARLRCSPMKGHSHVYWYRQLPEEGLKFMVYLQKENIIDESGMPKERFSAEFPKEGPSILRIQQVVRGDSAAYFCASSPGQGLNEQYFGPGTRLTVT.

This chain links TRBV7-9 with TRBJ2-3; no clear D. V lost 2 bases and J lost 2, with 14 bases in between. This CDR3 has 16 residues. CDR1 and CDR2 from the germline V gene are SEHNR and FQNEAQ (reference sequence). The chain's CDR3 is CASSLMERADTDTQYF. CDR3 coding DNA: TGTGCCAGCAGCTTAATGGAACGGGCGGACACAGATACGCAGTATTTT.

The chain carries TRBV5-6 and TRBJ2-3, with unresolved D. CDR1 and CDR2 from the germline V gene are SGHDT and YYEEEE. CDR3 length equals 13 residues. V dropped 7 bases and J dropped 5 bases, with 14 bases sitting between them. The DNA for the CDR3 is TGTGCCAGCCGAAACCTTAGGGTAGATACGCAGTATTTT. Protein sequence: CASRNLRVDTQYF. Full variable domain (rest looked up from reference TRBV5-6 and TRBJ2-3): DAGVTQSPTHLIKTRGQQVTLRCSPKSGHDTVSWYQQALGQGPQFIFQYYEEEERQRGNFPDRFSGHQFPNYSSELNVNALLLGDSALYLCASRNLRVDTQYFGPGTRLTVL.

The chain uses TRBV7-2 and TRBJ2-4; D ambiguous. Germline CDR1 and CDR2: SGHTA and FQGNSA. Trimming removed 1 base from V and 14 bases from J, with 12 bases in between. The CDR3 covers 12 residues. CDR3 protein: CASSLEVGPKYF. As DNA, the CDR3 is TGTGCCAGCAGCTTAGAGGTGGGCCCAAAGTACTTC. Supplemented by reference TRBV7-2 and TRBJ2-4, the full variable domain reads GAGVSQSPSNKVTEKGKDVELRCDPISGHTALYWYRQSLGQGLEFLIYFQGNSAPDKSGLPSDRFSAERTGGSVSTLTIQRTQQEDSAVYLCASSLEVGPKYFGAGTRLSVL.

A few counts support this clonotype. CDR3 coding DNA: TGTGCCAGCAGCCTTTGGGCCACAGATACGCAGTATTTT. It yields the protein CASSLWATDTQYF. The chain carries TRBV7-6 and TRBJ2-3; D gene unclear. From germline, CDR1 is SGHVS and CDR2 FNYEAQ. Trimming took 5 bases from V and 2 from J, leaving 8 bases between them. The CDR3 is 13 amino acids. The entire variable domain, with the rest obtained from reference TRBV7-6 and TRBJ2-3, is as follows: GAGVSQSPRYKVTKRGQDVALRCDPISGHVSLYWYRQALGQGPEFLTYFNYEAQQDKSGLPNDRFSAERPEGSISTLTIQRTEQRDSAMYRCASSLWATDTQYFGPGTRLTVL.

This rearrangement joins TRBV6-5 to TRBJ2-1; 7 bases fit TRBD2. V lost 0 bases to trimming and J lost 2 bases; unmatched junction nucleotides: 4. The CDR3 runs 16 residues. CDR1 is MNHEY and CDR2 is SVGAGI in the germline V gene. As DNA, the CDR3 is TGTGCCAGCAGTTACTCGATGCTAGCGGCCTACAATGAGCAGTTCTTC. This sequence encodes CASSYSMLAAYNEQFF.

The V gene is TRBV12-3 or TRBV12-4, the J gene TRBJ2-1, with a weak D call TRBD1 (5 bases). V was clipped by 2 bases and J by 2 bases, with 10 bases between them. The CDR3 covers 15 residues. The CDR3 nucleotides are TGTGCCAGCAGTTTAAGAGACAGACCCTACAATGAGCAGTTCTTC. Translation gives CASSLRDRPYNEQFF.

This clonotype was seen a few times. This chain uses TRBV29-1 with TRBJ2-1; D is undetermined. V was trimmed by 4 bases and J by 0 bases, leaving 10 bases between them. CDR1 and CDR2 from the germline V gene are SQVTM and ANQGSEA. The CDR3 sequence is 14 residues long. This CDR3 is CSVGEPGSYNEQFF. CDR3 coding DNA: TGCAGCGTTGGGGAACCCGGCTCCTACAATGAGCAGTTCTTC.

This clonotype was detected many times. V is TRBV20-1 and J is TRBJ2-1; 10 bases match TRBD2. Per germline, CDR1 DFQATT and CDR2 SNEGSKA (reference sequence). The CDR3 has 15 residues. Losses at the gene ends were 0 bases for V and 9 bases for J; bases not matched to a gene: 8. CDR3 DNA: TGCAGTGCTAGAGATCCTAGCGGGAGCGGAGTTGAGCAGTTCTTC. Amino acid sequence: CSARDPSGSGVEQFF.

The V and J genes are TRBV6-2 or TRBV6-3 and TRBJ1-2; D is unresolved. The V end was cut by 4 bases, the J end by 4 bases, with 7 bases between. The CDR3 consists of 12 residues. Germline V CDR1 and CDR2: MNHEY, SVGEGT. CDR3 sequence: CASSSGLYGYTF. The CDR3 nucleotides read TGTGCCAGCAGTTCCGGACTCTATGGCTACACCTTC.

This chain connects TRBV5-1 to TRBJ2-2; 10 positions match TRBD1. This CDR3 has 17 residues. Germline CDR1 and CDR2: SGHRS and YFSETQ. V lost 4 bases and J lost 14; bases outside the gene matches: 20. Written as DNA, the CDR3 is TGCGCCAGCAGCCCAGCCCATCACGTCGGGACAGGGGATATACTGTTTTTT. Translation gives CASSPAHHVGTGDILFF.

This clonotype turned up a few times. The chain has TRBV5-1 and TRBJ2-2; D tentatively reads TRBD1 or TRBD2 (5 bases each). The CDR3 extends over 16 amino acids. Germline V CDR1 and CDR2: SGHRS, YFSETQ. Trimming took 1 base from V and 4 from J, leaving 14 bases between them. CDR3 amino acids: CASSLLAGKSTGELFF. The CDR3 DNA reads as TGCGCCAGCAGCTTGCTAGCAGGGAAAAGCACCGGGGAGCTGTTTTTT.

The chain uses TRBV7-8 and TRBJ2-3, with D possibly being TRBD2 (5 bases). V lost 4 bases to trimming and J lost 4 bases, with 18 bases between them. Looked up from germline, CDR1 is SGHVS and CDR2 is FQNEAQ. The CDR3 runs to 16 residues. The CDR3 spells CASSSSISTLPDTQYF. The CDR3, as DNA: TGTGCCAGCAGCTCTAGCATAAGTACTCTACCAGATACGCAGTATTTT.

This clonotype was seen ten or more times. The chain couples TRBV12-3 or TRBV12-4 to TRBJ1-1, with TRBD1 matching over 10 bases. V dropped 3 bases and J dropped 5; count of bases not matched to a gene: 3. This CDR3 spans 14 amino acids. CDR3 DNA sequence: TGTGCCAGCAGTTTGACAGGGGGCTGGACTGAAGCTTTCTTT. Amino acids: CASSLTGGWTEAFF.

This clonotype was recorded a few times. The chain carries TRBV7-2 and TRBJ2-1; 15 bases are a match to TRBD2. J lost 7 bases, V lost 3 bases, and 7 bases had no gene match. Germline lookup yields CDR1 SGHTA and CDR2 FQGNSA. The CDR3 runs to 17 residues. The CDR3 here is CASSFGLAGGLGNEQFF. In nucleotides, the CDR3 is TGTGCCAGCAGCTTCGGACTAGCGGGAGGGCTAGGGAATGAGCAGTTCTTC.

The V and J genes are TRBV10-3 and TRBJ1-2; no definite D call. CDR1 and CDR2 (germline): ENHRY, SYGVKD. The CDR3 extends over 13 amino acids. V was shortened by 8 bases and J by 3 bases, with 13 bases between the two germline ends. The CDR3 reads CAIGGLADYGYTF. The CDR3 region has the DNA TGTGCCATCGGAGGTCTAGCTGACTATGGCTACACCTTC.

This clonotype was seen only a few times. The gene calls are TRBV20-1 and TRBJ2-5; D ambiguous. From germline, CDR1 is DFQATT and CDR2 SNEGSKA (reference sequence). V was clipped by 0 bases and J by 5 bases, with 7 bases between them. The CDR3 extends over 12 amino acids. The DNA for the CDR3 is TGCAGTGCTAGAGATGTTGGGGAGACCCAGTACTTC. It codes for CSARDVGETQYF.

The sample holds a few counts of this clonotype. The V gene is TRBV9, the J gene TRBJ2-1; tentative D call: TRBD2 (6 bases). V lost 7 bases and J 0 bases, leaving 14 bases between the germline ends. Germline V gene lookup returns CDR1 SGDLS and CDR2 YYNGEE. CDR3 length equals 15 residues. CDR3 region: CASATGTVSYNEQFF. In DNA, the CDR3 is TGTGCCAGCGCAACGGGGACTGTCTCCTACAATGAGCAGTTCTTC.

This clonotype has ten or more counts. The CDR3 here is CSVEAYRGRRTEAFF. The CDR3 DNA is TGCAGCGTTGAAGCGTATAGGGGGCGTCGCACTGAAGCTTTCTTT. The chain is built from TRBV29-1 and TRBJ1-1; the match to TRBD1 covers 7 bases. Germline V CDR1 and CDR2: SQVTM, ANQGSEA. This CDR3 region has 15 residues. Germline trimming cut 1 base from V and 4 bases from J; bases unmatched to any gene: 9.

CDR3 region: CASSLGTSGANEQFF. In nucleotides, the CDR3 is TGTGCCAGCAGCTTAGGGACTAGCGGGGCCAATGAGCAGTTCTTC. The chain uses TRBV7-9 and TRBJ2-1; the match to TRBD2 covers 12 bases. Germline V CDR1 and CDR2: SEHNR, FQNEAQ (reference sequence). With 1 base clipped from V and 6 bases from J, the junction kept 1 base outside the gene matches. CDR3 length equals 15 residues.